The 16 T cell receptor beta chains below were found in one sample sequenced in a study of cytomegalovirus exposure and HLA in healthy donors. The primer mix had 60 Vbeta and 13 Jbeta primers. Assay used: immunoSEQ multiplex PCR; TCRdb lists only in-frame clones, some missing. The sample lists 90,000 to 120,000 clones; 82% were seen once. The sequenced material came from PBMCs. The receptors were sampled from a young man in good health and CMV-seropositive.

The genes are TRBV6-5 and TRBJ1-2, with 12 bases lining up with TRBD1. After removal of 6 bases from V and 10 bases from J, the junction contained 12 bases not matched to a gene. This CDR3 region has 15 residues. CDR1 is MNHEY, CDR2 SVGAGI, per germline. CDR3 coding DNA: TGTGCCAGCAGCCACCGGGGACAGGGGGCGTTCGACTACACCTTC. Residues: CASSHRGQGAFDYTF.

This clone was seen once. V gene TRBV29-1 combines with J gene TRBJ2-2, with 7 bases fitting TRBD2. The V and J ends lost 4 bases and 6 bases, in that order; junction bases with no gene match: 5. CDR1 SQVTM and CDR2 ANQGSEA come from the germline V gene. CDR3 length equals 13 residues. The CDR3 DNA is TGCAGCGTTGCGGGACTAACCCCCGGGGAGCTGTTTTTT. Translated, it gives CSVAGLTPGELFF.

The chain carries TRBV10-2 and TRBJ1-1; possible D gene TRBD1, 5 bases. The V and J ends lost 4 bases and 0 bases respectively, with 6 bases between them. The germline CDR1 and CDR2 sequences are WSHSY and SAAADI. This CDR3 region has 13 residues. The DNA of the CDR3 is TGCGCCAGCAGTGGACAGTTGAACACTGAAGCTTTCTTT. Amino acids: CASSGQLNTEAFF.

This clone occurred a few times. The CDR3 is CASSGEFSLGEITQYF. CDR3 DNA: TGTGCCAGCAGCGGCGAATTTTCTTTAGGAGAAATTACGCAGTATTTT. This sequence joins TRBV21-1 and TRBJ2-3; the D call in the table, TRBD2, was not verified against the DNA. TRBV21-1 has pseudogene status. The CDR3 contains 16 residues.

J is TRBJ1-5 and V is TRBV7-2, with 7 nucleotides matching TRBD1. Germline V gene lookup returns CDR1 SGHTA and CDR2 FQGNSA. Trimming cost V 3 bases and J 7 bases; bases outside gene matches: 6. The length of the CDR3 is 14 residues. CDR3 sequence: CASSLRQGRQPQHF. CDR3 DNA: TGTGCCAGCAGCTTGAGACAGGGAAGGCAGCCCCAGCATTTT.

The gene calls are TRBV5-4 and TRBJ1-4; TRBD1 agrees at 9 bases. The CDR3 totals 15 residues. With V trimmed by 4 bases and J by 8 bases, 9 bases remained unmatched. Germline V lookup: CDR1 SGHNT, CDR2 YYREEE (reference sequence). The CDR3: CASSPIGTGYEKLFF. The CDR3 DNA follows: TGTGCCAGCAGCCCCATAGGGACAGGGTACGAAAAACTGTTTTTT. The full variable domain, with the rest looked up from reference TRBV5-4 and TRBJ1-4, is ETGVTQSPTHLIKTRGQQVTLRCSSQSGHNTVSWYQQALGQGPQFIFQYYREEENGRGNFPPRFSGLQFPNYSSELNVNALELDDSALYLCASSPIGTGYEKLFFGSGTQLSVL.

The chain links TRBV19 to TRBJ2-7; D perhaps matches TRBD1 (5 bases). Germline values: CDR1 LNHDA, CDR2 SQIVND (reference sequence). Trimming took 0 bases from V and 7 from J, leaving 7 bases between them. CDR3 length: 12 amino acids. The CDR3 loop reads CASSIEGVEQYF. The CDR3 nucleotides are TGTGCCAGTAGTATAGAAGGGGTAGAGCAGTACTTC. Full variable domain (remainder filled in from reference TRBV19 and TRBJ2-7): DGGITQSPKYLFRKEGQNVTLSCEQNLNHDAMYWYRQDPGQGLRLIYYSQIVNDFQKGDIAEGYSVSREKKESFPLTVTSAQKNPTAFYLCASSIEGVEQYFGPGTRLTVT.

The rearrangement joins TRBV5-1 to TRBJ2-7, with D unclear. The CDR3 consists of 14 residues. The germline CDR1 and CDR2 sequences are SGHRS and YFSETQ. V lost 1 base to trimming and J lost 3 bases, with 11 bases between them. The CDR3 spells CASSLLRVDYEQYF. In DNA, the CDR3 is TGCGCCAGCAGCTTGTTACGGGTTGACTACGAGCAGTACTTC.

J is TRBJ2-7 and V is TRBV18, with TRBD2 matching 8 bases. Germline lookup yields CDR1 KGHSH and CDR2 LQKENI. CDR3 length: 14 residues. Trimming took 3 bases from V and 5 from J; bases not matched to a gene: 6. CDR3 DNA sequence: TGTGCCAGCTCACCCGGAGCGGGGGACCACGAGCAGTACTTC. This gives the protein CASSPGAGDHEQYF.

The rearrangement links TRBV6-4 to TRBJ2-6; possibly TRBD1 for D (5 bases). Germline values: CDR1 MRHNA, CDR2 SNTAGT. The CDR3 extends over 15 amino acids. Trimming pared 4 bases from V and 1 base from J, leaving 8 bases between. The CDR3 here is CASSVQGSGANVLTF. The CDR3 DNA sequence: TGTGCCAGCAGTGTCCAGGGTTCTGGGGCCAACGTCCTGACTTTC.

V is TRBV7-9 and J is TRBJ2-2, with D unclear. V lost 1 base to trimming and J lost 1 base, with 10 bases between them. Germline CDR1 and CDR2: SEHNR and FQNEAQ (reference sequence). The CDR3 is 16 amino acids. The DNA for the CDR3 is TGTGCCAGCAGCTTAGGCTACGAAATGAACACCGGGGAGCTGTTTTTT. The encoded protein is CASSLGYEMNTGELFF.

The CDR3 loop reads CASSLATDTQYF. In DNA form, the CDR3 reads TGTGCCAGCAGCCTAGCCACAGATACGCAGTATTTT. The chain is built from TRBV7-3 and TRBJ2-3; a weak D match, TRBD2 (5 bases). The germline gives CDR1 SGHTA, CDR2 FQGTGA. CDR3 length: 12 residues. Trimming stripped 5 bases from V and 2 bases from J, with 5 bases between.

The rearrangement links TRBV5-6 to TRBJ1-5; D gene uncertain. The germline V gene encodes CDR1 SGHDT and CDR2 YYEEEE. V shed 2 bases and J shed 5 bases, with 5 bases lying between them. This CDR3 contains 12 residues. The CDR3 is CASSFLDQPQHF. CDR3 in DNA: TGTGCCAGCAGCTTTCTAGATCAGCCCCAGCATTTT.

The table lists this clone with a few counts. The chain has TRBV6-6 and TRBJ2-2; D may be TRBD2 (6 bases). The CDR3 has 16 residues. CDR1 is MNHNY and CDR2 is SVGAGI in the germline V gene (reference sequence). V lost 3 bases to trimming and J lost 4 bases, with 15 bases between them. The CDR3 here is CASSYRRAASTGELFF. In DNA form, the CDR3 reads TGTGCCAGCAGTTATCGGAGGGCGGCGAGCACCGGGGAGCTGTTTTTT.

CDR3 DNA sequence: TGTGCCAGCAGTTCAGGGGGCTTAGGGAATCAGCCCCAGCATTTT. Its translation: CASSSGGLGNQPQHF. The rearrangement links TRBV6-5 to TRBJ1-5; 8 bases map to TRBD1. Germline V gene data show CDR1 as MNHEY and CDR2 as SVGAGI. The length of the CDR3 is 15 residues. The ends lost 4 bases at V and 4 bases at J; junction bases unmatched: 6.

J is TRBJ2-2 and V is TRBV13; D might be TRBD2 (5 bases). The CDR3 spans 14 residues. Germline V gene lookup returns CDR1 PRHDT and CDR2 FYEKMQ (reference sequence). V lost 5 bases, J lost 3 bases, and 10 bases lay in between. The CDR3 DNA follows: TGTGCCAGCAGCCCAGAGGGCCACACCGGGGAGCTGTTTTTT. Amino acid sequence: CASSPEGHTGELFF.